One and the same sample provided the 19 T cell receptor beta chains below, sequenced in a study of cytomegalovirus exposure and HLA in healthy donors. The method was immunoSEQ multiplex PCR; TCRdb's version includes in-frame clones alone and lacks a portion of them. The sample contains 200,000 to 300,000 clones, roughly 87% of which appear only once. Sequencing used PBMCs. These receptors were obtained from a woman in her 30s in good health and CMV-seronegative.

The gene calls are TRBV4-3 and TRBJ1-4; no reliable D call. V lost 4 bases, J lost 4 bases, and 19 bases lay in between. Germline V gene lookup returns CDR1 LGHNA and CDR2 YSLEER. The CDR3 extends over 17 amino acids. CDR3 protein: CASSRSVPPVGNEKLFF. The CDR3, as DNA: TGCGCCAGCAGCCGCTCGGTCCCTCCCGTAGGTAATGAAAAACTGTTTTTT.

The DNA for the CDR3 is TGTGCCAGCAGCTTAGGGACAGGGAGATCCTACGAGCAGTACTTC. Translated: CASSLGTGRSYEQYF. V usage is TRBV7-2 and J usage is TRBJ2-7; 8 bases are shared with TRBD1. After removal of 1 base from V and 1 base from J, the junction contained 3 bases not matched to a gene. Germline V gene data show CDR1 as SGHTA and CDR2 as FQGNSA. This CDR3 region has 15 residues.

This rearrangement joins TRBV27 to TRBJ2-7; TRBD2 matches 15 bases. V gave up 6 bases and J gave up 3 bases; unmatched junction bases: 6. The germline CDR1 and CDR2 sequences are MNHEY and SMNVEV (reference sequence). The CDR3 consists of 16 residues. The CDR3 coding sequence is TGTGCCAGCAGCCCGGGACTAGCGGGAGGAAACTACGAGCAGTACTTC. It yields the protein CASSPGLAGGNYEQYF.

The J gene is TRBJ2-1, the V gene TRBV28, with D possibly called TRBD1 or TRBD2 (6 bases each). The CDR3 consists of 19 residues. V was shortened by 2 bases and J by 0 bases, with 20 bases between the two germline ends. Germline values: CDR1 MDHEN, CDR2 SYDVKM. This CDR3 is CASSLPTGRLANSYNEQFF. The CDR3 region has the DNA TGTGCCAGCAGTTTACCCACAGGGAGGCTAGCGAACTCCTACAATGAGCAGTTCTTC.

This clone was recorded only once. The chain has TRBV28 and TRBJ2-2, with a tentative D call TRBD1 (5 bases). V was shortened by 1 base and J by 0 bases, with 9 bases between the two germline ends. This CDR3 spans 16 amino acids. CDR1 MDHEN and CDR2 SYDVKM come from the germline V gene. This CDR3 reads CASSLFETANTGELFF. As DNA, the CDR3 is TGTGCCAGCAGTTTATTCGAGACAGCGAACACCGGGGAGCTGTTTTTT.

This rearrangement joins TRBV7-6 to TRBJ2-3; maybe TRBD1 (5 bases). The CDR3 is 13 amino acids. CDR1 is SGHVS and CDR2 is FNYEAQ in the germline V gene. Between the trimmed V and J ends, which lost 10 bases and 2 bases, there was a span of 13 bases. The CDR3 loop reads CATRGTYTDTQYF. The CDR3 nucleotides read TGTGCCACTAGGGGTACCTACACAGATACGCAGTATTTT.

This chain connects TRBV6-5 to TRBJ1-1; D unresolved. The germline V gene has CDR1 MNHEY and CDR2 SVGAGI. Trimming stripped 8 bases from V and 4 bases from J, with 11 bases between. This CDR3 has 12 amino acids. CDR3 sequence (DNA): TGTGCCAGCTGGAGGGTAGGCACTGAAGCTTTCTTT. Translating gives CASWRVGTEAFF.

The chain combines TRBV29-1 with TRBJ2-3; TRBD2 might be the D (6 bases). CDR1 SQVTM and CDR2 ANQGSEA come from the germline V gene. The CDR3 runs to 14 residues. V was pared by 2 bases and J by 0 bases, with 9 bases between. CDR3 in amino acids: CSVEPGTSTDTQYF. The CDR3 bases are TGCAGCGTTGAACCTGGGACTAGCACAGATACGCAGTATTTT.

V gene TRBV4-3 combines with J gene TRBJ1-5, with D hard to call. This CDR3 region has 14 residues. The V gene lost 0 bases and the J gene lost 6 bases, with 9 bases spanning the gap. Germline CDR1 reads LGHNA; CDR2 reads YSLEER. CDR3 loop: CASSQDMGGQPQHF. The CDR3 bases are TGCGCCAGCAGCCAAGATATGGGCGGTCAGCCCCAGCATTTT.

The V call is TRBV5-1, the J call TRBJ2-7, with TRBD1 as a possible D gene (6 bases). The CDR3 has 13 residues. Between the trimmed V and J ends, which lost 1 base and 4 bases, there was a span of 9 bases. The germline CDR1 and CDR2 sequences are SGHRS and YFSETQ. The CDR3 is CASSLSGEYEQYF. The CDR3 DNA is TGCGCCAGCAGCTTGTCAGGGGAGTACGAGCAGTACTTC.

The chain links TRBV4-3 to TRBJ2-3; 7 nucleotides agree with TRBD2. Germline lookup yields CDR1 LGHNA and CDR2 YSLEER. The junction had 8 bases not matched to a gene; V was cut back by 0 bases and J by 2 bases. The CDR3 is 17 residues long. CDR3 bases: TGCGCCAGCAGCCAAGAGGGGCCTAGCGGAACCACAGATACGCAGTATTTT. Its translation: CASSQEGPSGTTDTQYF.

The rearrangement joins TRBV29-1 to TRBJ2-5, with 9 bases fitting TRBD2. CDR3 size: 14 residues. J lost 4 bases, V lost 7 bases, and 10 bases had no gene match. Per the germline V gene, CDR1 is SQVTM and CDR2 is ANQGSEA. The CDR3 loop is CSAAISGRGETQYF. CDR3 nucleotide sequence: TGCAGCGCCGCGATTAGCGGGAGAGGAGAGACCCAGTACTTC.

J is TRBJ2-1 and V is TRBV27; D remains ambiguous. CDR1 MNHEY and CDR2 SMNVEV come from the germline V gene (reference sequence). Trimming left V 6 bases short and J 0 bases short, with 12 bases between. The CDR3 sequence is 15 residues long. The CDR3 loop reads CASSQLQSSYNEQFF. The CDR3 region has the DNA TGTGCCAGCAGCCAACTACAGAGCTCCTACAATGAGCAGTTCTTC.

V usage is TRBV9 and J usage is TRBJ2-7; 12 bases map to TRBD2. Trimming took 4 bases from V and 0 from J; bases not matched to a gene: 14. The germline V gene has CDR1 SGDLS and CDR2 YYNGEE. The CDR3 loop spans 19 amino acids. CDR3 region: CASSQGATSGSRNSYEQYF. Here the CDR3 DNA reads TGTGCCAGCAGCCAGGGGGCGACTAGCGGGAGTCGTAACTCCTACGAGCAGTACTTC.

The table lists this clone with a few counts. The chain joins TRBV6-1 to TRBJ2-7; no definite D call. Trimming removed 3 bases at V and 5 bases at J, with 14 bases between. Germline CDR1 reads MNHNS; CDR2 reads SASEGT. This CDR3 contains 14 residues. In DNA form, the CDR3 reads TGTGCCAGCAGTGAGGTTTGGGTGGGGAACGAGCAGTACTTC. Encoded protein: CASSEVWVGNEQYF.

This rearrangement joins TRBV2 to TRBJ2-7, with 9 bases that match TRBD1. Germline CDR1 SNHLY, CDR2 FYNNEI. J was trimmed by 2 bases and V by 6 bases; bases with no gene match: 8. The CDR3 has 15 amino acids. Here the CDR3 reads CASRSDRGETYEQYF. CDR3 nucleotide sequence: TGTGCCAGCAGATCCGACAGGGGGGAAACCTACGAGCAGTACTTC.

The V and J genes are TRBV5-1 and TRBJ1-1, with TRBD1 identical over 7 bases. Germline lookup yields CDR1 SGHRS and CDR2 YFSETQ. V dropped 5 bases and J dropped 0; count of bases not matched to a gene: 7. CDR3 length: 15 residues. CDR3 nucleotides: TGCGCCAGCAGGGCGAGGGACAGCTTGAACACTGAAGCTTTCTTT. Translating gives CASRARDSLNTEAFF. Complete variable domain (other parts from reference TRBV5-1 and TRBJ1-1): KAGVTQTPRYLIKTRGQQVTLSCSPISGHRSVSWYQQTPGQGLQFLFEYFSETQRNKGNFPGRFSGRQFSNSRSEMNVSTLELGDSALYLCASRARDSLNTEAFFGQGTRLTVV.

The chain links TRBV7-2 to TRBJ2-4; the D call may be TRBD1 or TRBD2 (5 bases each). V lost 1 base to trimming and J lost 6 bases, with 13 bases between them. The CDR3 covers 15 residues. Germline V gene sequence: CDR1 SGHTA, CDR2 FQGNSA. Here the CDR3 reads CASSLEWGPINIQYF. The CDR3 DNA sequence: TGTGCCAGCAGCTTAGAGTGGGGACCAATAAACATTCAGTACTTC. Drawing the rest from reference TRBV7-2 and TRBJ2-4, the complete variable domain is GAGVSQSPSNKVTEKGKDVELRCDPISGHTALYWYRQSLGQGLEFLIYFQGNSAPDKSGLPSDRFSAERTGGSVSTLTIQRTQQEDSAVYLCASSLEWGPINIQYFGAGTRLSVL.

A few counts support this clone. Additional DNA sequences in this sample encode the identical CDR3. The V call is TRBV9, the J call TRBJ2-7, with D tentatively TRBD1 (6 bases). The ends were cut back, 2 bases at V and 3 bases at J, with 9 bases in the middle. Germline CDR1 reads SGDLS; CDR2 reads YYNGEE. The CDR3 length is 13 residues. The CDR3 is CASSVGTSYEQYF. The DNA for the CDR3 is TGTGCCAGCAGCGTCGGGACAAGCTACGAGCAGTACTTC.